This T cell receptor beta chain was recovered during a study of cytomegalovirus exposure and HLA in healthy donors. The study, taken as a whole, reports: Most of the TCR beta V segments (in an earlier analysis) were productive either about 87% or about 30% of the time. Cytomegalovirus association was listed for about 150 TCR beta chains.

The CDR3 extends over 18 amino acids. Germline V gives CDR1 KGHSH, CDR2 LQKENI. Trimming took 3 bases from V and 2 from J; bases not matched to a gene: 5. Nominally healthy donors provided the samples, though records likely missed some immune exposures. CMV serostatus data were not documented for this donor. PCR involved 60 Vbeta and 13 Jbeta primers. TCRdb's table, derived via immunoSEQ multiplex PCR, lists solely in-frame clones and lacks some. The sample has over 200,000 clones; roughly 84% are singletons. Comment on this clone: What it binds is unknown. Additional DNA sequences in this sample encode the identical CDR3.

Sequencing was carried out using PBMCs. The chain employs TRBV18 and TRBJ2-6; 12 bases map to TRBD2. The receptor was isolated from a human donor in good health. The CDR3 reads CASSPRLAGGTGANVLTF. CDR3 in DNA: TGTGCCAGCTCACCTCGTCTAGCGGGAGGGACTGGGGCCAACGTCCTGACTTTC. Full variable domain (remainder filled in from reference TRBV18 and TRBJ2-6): NAGVMQNPRHLVRRRGQEARLRCSPMKGHSHVYWYRQLPEEGLKFMVYLQKENIIDESGMPKERFSAEFPKEGPSILRIQQVVRGDSAAYFCASSPRLAGGTGANVLTFGAGSRLTVL.